Listed here are 31 T cell receptor beta chains from one sample, sequenced in a study of T cell changes during pregnancy in multiple sclerosis. Produced via immunoSEQ multiplex PCR; TCRdb's table is partial and in-frame only. Among roughly 40,000 clones listed, roughly 92% were seen once. The sample in question was CD4+ T cells from peripheral blood mononuclear cells, obtained in the first trimester of pregnancy. Receptor source: a female donor with multiple sclerosis, enrolled in a pregnancy study.

The V and J genes are TRBV5-1 and TRBJ2-2, with 16 nucleotides matching TRBD2. Germline V gene sequence: CDR1 SGHRS, CDR2 YFSETQ. The length of the CDR3 is 20 residues. The trim removed 1 base at V and 0 bases at J, leaving 6 bases unmatched. CDR3 DNA sequence: TGCGCCAGCAGCTTGAAACAGGGGACTAGCGGGAGGGCGAACACCGGGGAGCTGTTTTTT. Translated, it gives CASSLKQGTSGRANTGELFF.

This clone was detected only a few times. The rearrangement uses TRBV21-1 and TRBJ1-5. TRBV21-1 is an annotated pseudogene. The CDR3 extends over 13 amino acids. The CDR3 nucleotides read TGTGCCAGCAGCAGGGAGAAAAATCAGCCCCAGCATTTT. Translating it yields CASSREKNQPQHF.

J is TRBJ1-3 and V is TRBV25-1, with D unresolved. Deletions cut 1 base from V and 0 bases from J, with 13 bases between. CDR1 and CDR2 from the germline V gene are MGHDK and SYGVNS. The CDR3 is 17 amino acids. The CDR3 region has the DNA TGTGCCAGCAGTGAATCCGGCAGACTTCTCTCTGGAAACACCATATATTTT. The encoded protein is CASSESGRLLSGNTIYF.

This rearrangement joins TRBV19 to TRBJ1-1; perhaps TRBD1 as D (6 bases). The V gene lost 7 bases and the J gene lost 0 bases, with 12 bases spanning the gap. Germline CDR1 and CDR2: LNHDA and SQIVND (reference sequence). There are 14 residues in the CDR3. This chain's CDR3 is CASTQGQLNTEAFF. The CDR3 DNA is TGTGCCAGTACACAAGGACAGTTGAACACTGAAGCTTTCTTT. The full variable domain, its missing parts supplied by reference TRBV19 and TRBJ1-1, is DGGITQSPKYLFRKEGQNVTLSCEQNLNHDAMYWYRQDPGQGLRLIYYSQIVNDFQKGDIAEGYSVSREKKESFPLTVTSAQKNPTAFYLCASTQGQLNTEAFFGQGTRLTVV.

V usage is TRBV18 and J usage is TRBJ2-7; no reliable D call. V gave up 1 base and J gave up 2 bases, with 21 bases separating them. The CDR3 totals 18 residues. CDR1 and CDR2 (germline): KGHSH, LQKENI. The CDR3 spells CASSPRTASALGTYEQYF. CDR3 nucleotides: TGTGCCAGCTCACCACGTACGGCCAGCGCGTTAGGAACCTACGAGCAGTACTTC. Variable domain in full (rest from reference TRBV18 and TRBJ2-7): NAGVMQNPRHLVRRRGQEARLRCSPMKGHSHVYWYRQLPEEGLKFMVYLQKENIIDESGMPKERFSAEFPKEGPSILRIQQVVRGDSAAYFCASSPRTASALGTYEQYFGPGTRLTVT.

The V gene is TRBV2, the J gene TRBJ2-3; TRBD2 might be the D (6 bases). The V and J ends lost 7 bases and 0 bases respectively, with 11 bases between them. Germline-derived CDR1 and CDR2 are SNHLY and FYNNEI. CDR3 size: 14 residues. The CDR3 nucleotides read TGTGCCAGCAAGGAGGGGTTAAGCACAGATACGCAGTATTTT. This sequence encodes CASKEGLSTDTQYF.

This chain joins TRBV2 and TRBJ2-1; 12 bases map to TRBD2. The CDR3 runs 14 residues. Germline V gene sequence: CDR1 SNHLY, CDR2 FYNNEI. Trimming at V came to 6 bases and at J to 7 bases, leaving 4 bases not matched to a gene. CDR3 nucleotides: TGTGCCAGCAGGGAGACTAGCGGGAGTAATGAGCAGTTCTTC. As protein: CASRETSGSNEQFF.

In this sample, this clone turned up a few times. The chain joins TRBV27 to TRBJ2-3; TRBD2 matches 13 bases. Trimming at V came to 6 bases and at J to 6 bases, leaving 12 bases not matched to a gene. This CDR3 contains 17 residues. Germline values: CDR1 MNHEY, CDR2 SMNVEV (reference sequence). CDR3 loop: CASRSLGTSGNKDTQYF. CDR3 DNA: TGTGCCAGCAGATCCCTAGGGACTAGCGGGAATAAGGATACGCAGTATTTT.

This clone was detected many times. The chain joins TRBV19 to TRBJ2-7, with 7 positions matching TRBD2. The CDR3 consists of 16 residues. Trimming removed 5 bases from V and 5 bases from J; junction bases left unmatched: 15. CDR1 and CDR2 (germline): LNHDA, SQIVND (reference sequence). CDR3: CASSVTLGLGSHEQYF. CDR3 DNA: TGTGCCAGTAGTGTTACCCTTGGACTAGGCAGCCACGAGCAGTACTTC.

The genes are TRBV9 and TRBJ1-3, with TRBD1 as a possible D gene (6 bases). The ends were cut back, 3 bases at V and 4 bases at J, with 17 bases in the middle. Germline CDR1 is SGDLS and CDR2 is YYNGEE. The CDR3 length is 16 residues. CDR3 sequence (DNA): TGTGCCAGCAGCGGCCGGGCGGGGGCGAGAGGAAACACCATATATTTT. It translates to CASSGRAGARGNTIYF.

This clone occurred once. The rearrangement joins TRBV18 to TRBJ1-2; 7 nucleotides align to TRBD1. Unmatched junction bases numbered 5, after V lost 3 bases and J lost 4 bases. The germline V gene encodes CDR1 KGHSH and CDR2 LQKENI. CDR3 length equals 14 residues. This chain's CDR3 is CASSPLQGSYGYTF. In nucleotides, the CDR3 is TGTGCCAGCTCACCCCTACAGGGGAGCTATGGCTACACCTTC.

The V gene is TRBV7-8, the J gene TRBJ2-5; D may be TRBD1 (6 bases). This CDR3 contains 14 residues. Germline V gene data show CDR1 as SGHVS and CDR2 as FQNEAQ. V lost 2 bases and J 5 bases, leaving 12 bases between the germline ends. This chain's CDR3 is CASSLFRGRETQYF. CDR3 DNA: TGTGCCAGCAGCTTATTCAGGGGACGGGAGACCCAGTACTTC.

The chain combines TRBV19 with TRBJ2-7; 7 nucleotides match TRBD1. The CDR3 loop spans 13 amino acids. Germline CDR1 LNHDA, CDR2 SQIVND (reference sequence). The trim removed 10 bases at V and 5 bases at J, leaving 11 bases unmatched. As DNA, the CDR3 is TGTGCCACCGAGACAGGGACAAAGAACGAGCAGTACTTC. Its protein product is CATETGTKNEQYF.

V is TRBV6-6 and J is TRBJ2-7, with D possibly being TRBD2 (6 bases). This CDR3 has 15 residues. The ends were cut back, 2 bases at V and 0 bases at J, with 11 bases in the middle. From germline, CDR1 is MNHNY and CDR2 SVGAGI (reference sequence). The CDR3 sequence: CASSYRDSSSYEQYF. The CDR3 nucleotides are TGTGCCAGCAGTTACCGGGACTCGAGCTCCTACGAGCAGTACTTC.

The chain has TRBV5-4 and TRBJ2-7; a weak D match, TRBD2 (6 bases). Germline lookup yields CDR1 SGHNT and CDR2 YYREEE (reference sequence). Trimming removed 4 bases from V and 4 bases from J, with 21 bases in between. CDR3 size: 16 residues. CDR3 region: CASSPSPGLGEYEQYF. Written as DNA, the CDR3 is TGTGCCAGCAGCCCAAGTCCGGGACTCGGCGAGTACGAGCAGTACTTC.

The chain is built from TRBV10-2 and TRBJ2-7; 8 bases line up with TRBD2. V trimming: 7 bases; J trimming: 1 base; junction bases outside the gene matches: 6. The CDR3 is 14 residues long. The germline V gene has CDR1 WSHSY and CDR2 SAAADI. The CDR3 is CASTGGRISYEQYF. The DNA of the CDR3 is TGCGCCAGCACCGGCGGGAGGATTTCCTACGAGCAGTACTTC.

The sample holds a few counts of this clone. The CDR3 protein is CASSLWAGTGTYEQYF. The CDR3 region has the DNA TGTGCCAGCAGTTTATGGGCCGGGACAGGGACTTACGAGCAGTACTTC. The V gene is TRBV27, the J gene TRBJ2-7; 9 nucleotides match TRBD1. This CDR3 spans 16 amino acids. CDR1 and CDR2 (germline): MNHEY, SMNVEV (reference sequence). The junction had 8 bases not matched to a gene; V was cut back by 1 base and J by 4 bases.

The chain uses TRBV28 and TRBJ1-2; D perhaps matches TRBD1 (5 bases). CDR1 is MDHEN, CDR2 SYDVKM, per germline. Trimming cost V 5 bases and J 8 bases, with 12 bases left between them. CDR3 length: 12 amino acids. The CDR3, as DNA: TGTGCCAGCAGTCCAGGGTTACGAGGCTACACCTTC. Translating it yields CASSPGLRGYTF.

The CDR3 region is CASSQEWRTGNSYEQYF. The CDR3 region has the DNA TGCGCCAGCAGCCAAGAATGGCGGACAGGCAACAGCTACGAGCAGTACTTC. The chain uses TRBV4-1 and TRBJ2-7, with 7 bases aligning to TRBD1. Germline values: CDR1 MGHRA, CDR2 YSYEKL. This CDR3 has 17 residues. The V and J ends lost 0 bases and 3 bases, in that order; junction bases with no gene match: 11.

The V and J genes are TRBV11-2 and TRBJ2-1; TRBD2 is a possible D gene (5 bases). Trimming shortened V by 1 base and J by 3 bases, and 7 bases separated the two germline ends. The CDR3 has 14 residues. Germline V CDR1 and CDR2: SGHAT, FQNNGV. The CDR3 DNA sequence: TGTGCCAGCAGCTTAGCCGGGGTCTACAATGAGCAGTTCTTC. Translating gives CASSLAGVYNEQFF.

The V and J genes are TRBV5-1 and TRBJ2-6; possible D gene TRBD1, 6 bases. CDR3 length: 17 residues. The germline V and J ends were trimmed by 0 bases and 3 bases, with 13 bases remaining between them. Germline V gene sequence: CDR1 SGHRS, CDR2 YFSETQ. In DNA, the CDR3 is TGCGCCAGCAGCTTGGACTCCAGGGGACGTGGGGCCAACGTCCTGACTTTC. Amino acid sequence: CASSLDSRGRGANVLTF.

The rearrangement links TRBV7-9 to TRBJ1-2; maybe TRBD1 (5 bases). The CDR3 covers 15 residues. Trimming removed 3 bases from V and 6 bases from J, with 17 bases in between. Germline loops: CDR1 SEHNR, CDR2 FQNEAQ (reference sequence). Here the CDR3 reads CASSFQQGGMHGYTF. CDR3 bases: TGTGCCAGCAGCTTCCAGCAGGGCGGGATGCATGGCTACACCTTC.

As DNA, the CDR3 is TGCAGCGTTGGGAGGGGGGGTTTGGGAGAGACCCAGTACTTC. Translated: CSVGRGGLGETQYF. The V call is TRBV29-1, the J call TRBJ2-5; D is possibly TRBD2 (7 bases). With 4 bases removed from V and 4 bases from J, the gap between germline ends came to 16 bases. The germline V gene has CDR1 SQVTM and CDR2 ANQGSEA. The CDR3 covers 14 residues.

This chain links TRBV4-2 with TRBJ1-1; 8 bases are a match to TRBD1. CDR1 LGHNA and CDR2 YNFKEQ come from the germline V gene. V lost 6 bases, J lost 3 bases, and 15 bases stayed unmatched. This CDR3 has 17 amino acids. This chain's CDR3 is CASSRGQGKPKDTEAFF. CDR3 DNA: TGTGCCAGCAGTCGCGGACAGGGAAAACCAAAGGACACTGAAGCTTTCTTT.

In its sample, this clone was seen once. This chain joins TRBV29-1 and TRBJ2-5; unclear D gene. The CDR3 length is 17 residues. Germline V lookup: CDR1 SQVTM, CDR2 ANQGSEA. The CDR3 spells CNRGRVSSPPPKETQYF. In DNA form, the CDR3 reads TGCAACCGAGGTCGGGTCAGCAGCCCCCCTCCGAAAGAGACCCAGTACTTC.

This CDR3 reads CASRPRWGGAETQYF. The CDR3 DNA reads as TGTGCCAGCAGGCCTCGATGGGGCGGGGCGGAGACCCAGTACTTC. The rearrangement uses TRBV2 and TRBJ2-5, with D perhaps matching TRBD2 (6 bases). Germline V lookup: CDR1 SNHLY, CDR2 FYNNEI. CDR3 length equals 15 residues. Trimming removed 6 bases from V and 5 bases from J, with 19 bases in between.

The chain combines TRBV7-9 with TRBJ2-1; tentative D call: TRBD1 (6 bases). The V gene's germline CDR1 is SEHNR and CDR2 FQNEAQ (reference sequence). The CDR3 totals 19 residues. The V gene lost 11 bases and the J gene lost 0 bases, with 29 bases spanning the gap. The CDR3 protein is CAVKGEADVGSNSYNEQFF. CDR3 in DNA: TGTGCCGTGAAGGGGGAAGCGGACGTAGGGAGCAACTCCTACAATGAGCAGTTCTTC. Full variable domain (remainder filled in from reference TRBV7-9 and TRBJ2-1): DTGVSQNPRHKITKRGQNVTFRCDPISEHNRLYWYRQTLGQGPEFLTYFQNEAQLEKSRLLSDRFSAERPKGSFSTLEIQRTEQGDSAMYLCAVKGEADVGSNSYNEQFFGPGTRLTVL.

The J gene is TRBJ2-4, the V gene TRBV9, with unresolved D. The V end was cut by 0 bases, the J end by 6 bases, with 16 bases between. CDR3 length: 16 residues. Germline lookup yields CDR1 SGDLS and CDR2 YYNGEE. CDR3 in DNA: TGTGCCAGCAGCGTAGGCCTAGTAGCCCCGGTAAACATTCAGTACTTC. Translating it yields CASSVGLVAPVNIQYF.

This clone was picked up one time. The V call is TRBV11-2, the J call TRBJ1-3, with 7 bases aligning to TRBD1. Germline lookup yields CDR1 SGHAT and CDR2 FQNNGV. The CDR3 covers 15 residues. V was clipped by 5 bases and J by 4 bases; unmatched bases: 8. CDR3 protein: CASSAQTGWGNTIYF. The CDR3 DNA is TGTGCCAGCAGCGCGCAGACAGGGTGGGGAAACACCATATATTTT.

The chain recombines TRBV7-2 with TRBJ1-2; tentative D call: TRBD1 (6 bases). V was shortened by 3 bases and J by 4 bases, with 18 bases between the two germline ends. Germline CDR1 reads SGHTA; CDR2 reads FQGNSA. The CDR3 sequence is 16 residues long. The CDR3 coding sequence is TGTGCCAGCAGCTTTGACAGCGGGGGCACGGCCTATGGCTACACCTTC. Its translation is CASSFDSGGTAYGYTF.

The rearrangement uses TRBV9 and TRBJ2-5, with TRBD2 identical over 10 bases. The ends lost 3 bases at V and 5 bases at J; junction bases unmatched: 10. The CDR3 spans 16 residues. Germline loops: CDR1 SGDLS, CDR2 YYNGEE. CDR3 in DNA: TGTGCCAGCAGCGCAGACTATCCAGCGGGAGGGGAGACCCAGTACTTC. This sequence encodes CASSADYPAGGETQYF.